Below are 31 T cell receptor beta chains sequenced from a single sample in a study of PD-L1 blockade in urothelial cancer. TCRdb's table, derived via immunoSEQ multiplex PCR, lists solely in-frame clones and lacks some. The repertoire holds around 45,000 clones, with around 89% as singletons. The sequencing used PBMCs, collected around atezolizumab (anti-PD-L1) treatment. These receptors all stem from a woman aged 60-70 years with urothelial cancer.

Written as DNA, the CDR3 is TGCGCCAGCAGCCCCAGGACAGGGGGAGGTCAAGAGACCCAGTACTTC. Amino acid sequence: CASSPRTGGGQETQYF. The genes are TRBV5-1 and TRBJ2-5, with TRBD1 matching 10 bases. The length of the CDR3 is 16 residues. V trimming: 4 bases; J trimming: 2 bases; junction bases outside the gene matches: 8. Germline-derived CDR1 and CDR2 are SGHRS and YFSETQ.

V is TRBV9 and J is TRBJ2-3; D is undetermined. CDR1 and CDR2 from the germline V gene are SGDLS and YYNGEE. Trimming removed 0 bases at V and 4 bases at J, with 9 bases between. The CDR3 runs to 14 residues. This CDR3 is CASSVVSLPDTQYF. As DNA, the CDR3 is TGTGCCAGCAGCGTAGTGAGCCTCCCAGATACGCAGTATTTT.

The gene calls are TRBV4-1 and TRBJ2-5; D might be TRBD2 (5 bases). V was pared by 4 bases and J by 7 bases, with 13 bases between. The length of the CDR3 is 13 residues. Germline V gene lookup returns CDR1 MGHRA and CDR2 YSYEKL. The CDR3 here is CASSPGVARTQYF. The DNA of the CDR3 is TGCGCCAGCAGCCCCGGGGTCGCGAGGACCCAGTACTTC.

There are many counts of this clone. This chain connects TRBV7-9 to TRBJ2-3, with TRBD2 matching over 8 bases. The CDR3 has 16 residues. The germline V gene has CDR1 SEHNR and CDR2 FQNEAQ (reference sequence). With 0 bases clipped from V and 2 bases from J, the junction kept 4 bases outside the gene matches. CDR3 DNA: TGTGCCAGCAGCTTAGCACTAGCGGTGCCCACAGATACGCAGTATTTT. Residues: CASSLALAVPTDTQYF.

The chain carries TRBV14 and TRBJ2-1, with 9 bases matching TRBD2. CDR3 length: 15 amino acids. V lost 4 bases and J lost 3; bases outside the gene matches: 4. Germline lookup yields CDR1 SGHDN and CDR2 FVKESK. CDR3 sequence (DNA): TGTGCCAGCAGCCGGCGGGGGGGTCTCTACAATGAGCAGTTCTTC. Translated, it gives CASSRRGGLYNEQFF.

The CDR3 sequence is CASSLAVQPATYEQYF. DNA for the CDR3: TGTGCCAGCAGCTTAGCGGTACAGCCGGCAACCTACGAGCAGTACTTC. V and J are TRBV7-8 and TRBJ2-7; D uncertain. The V gene's germline CDR1 is SGHVS and CDR2 FQNEAQ. The CDR3 covers 16 residues. The V gene lost 0 bases and the J gene lost 2 bases, with 14 bases spanning the gap. Complete variable domain (other parts from reference TRBV7-8 and TRBJ2-7): GAGVSQSPRYKVAKRGQDVALRCDPISGHVSLFWYQQALGQGPEFLTYFQNEAQLDKSGLPSDRFFAERPEGSVSTLKIQRTQQEDSAVYLCASSLAVQPATYEQYFGPGTRLTVT.

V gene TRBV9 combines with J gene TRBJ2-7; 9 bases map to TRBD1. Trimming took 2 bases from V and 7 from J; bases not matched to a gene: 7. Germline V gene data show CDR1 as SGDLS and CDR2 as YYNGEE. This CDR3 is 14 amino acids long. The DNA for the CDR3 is TGTGCCAGCAGCGTCGAACAGGGGGCGCGTGAGCAGTACTTC. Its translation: CASSVEQGAREQYF.

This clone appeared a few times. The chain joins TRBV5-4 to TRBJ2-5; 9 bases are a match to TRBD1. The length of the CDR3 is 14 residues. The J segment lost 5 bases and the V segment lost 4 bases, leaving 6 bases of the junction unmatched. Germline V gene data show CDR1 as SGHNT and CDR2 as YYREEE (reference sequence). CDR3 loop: CASSRQGVVETQYF. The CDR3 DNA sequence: TGTGCCAGCAGCCGACAGGGGGTGGTGGAGACCCAGTACTTC.

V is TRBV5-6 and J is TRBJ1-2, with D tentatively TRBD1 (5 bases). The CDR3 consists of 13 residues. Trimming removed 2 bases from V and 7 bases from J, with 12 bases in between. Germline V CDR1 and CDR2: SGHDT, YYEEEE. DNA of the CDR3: TGTGCCAGCAGCTTAGTTAGGGGCGTTGGCTACACCTTC. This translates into CASSLVRGVGYTF.

CDR3 sequence (DNA): TGTGCCAGCAGCCGATTTAGCGGGGGGGCCCGGGAGACCCAGTACTTC. Translation gives CASSRFSGGARETQYF. The chain carries TRBV7-3 and TRBJ2-5, with 11 nucleotides matching TRBD2. The CDR3 runs to 16 residues. CDR1 is SGHTA, CDR2 FQGTGA, per germline. V dropped 5 bases and J dropped 5; count of bases not matched to a gene: 10.

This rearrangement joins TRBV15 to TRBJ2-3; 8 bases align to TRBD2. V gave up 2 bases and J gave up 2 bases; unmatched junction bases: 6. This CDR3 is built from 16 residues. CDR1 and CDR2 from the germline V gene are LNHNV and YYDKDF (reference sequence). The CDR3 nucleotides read TGTGCCACCAGCAGATATCCGGGACTAGACACAGATACGCAGTATTTT. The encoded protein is CATSRYPGLDTDTQYF.

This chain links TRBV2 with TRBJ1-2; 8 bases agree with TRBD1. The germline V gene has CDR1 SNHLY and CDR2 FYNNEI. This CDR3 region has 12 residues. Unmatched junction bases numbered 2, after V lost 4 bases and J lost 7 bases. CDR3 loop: CASSGDRLGYTF. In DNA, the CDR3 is TGTGCCAGCAGTGGGGACAGGCTTGGCTACACCTTC.

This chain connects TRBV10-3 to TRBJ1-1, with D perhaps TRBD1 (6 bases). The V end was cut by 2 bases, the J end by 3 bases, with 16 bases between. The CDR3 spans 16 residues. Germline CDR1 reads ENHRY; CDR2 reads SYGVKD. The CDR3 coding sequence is TGTGCCATCAGTGAGCAGGAAGGGAAGGGGGACACTGAAGCTTTCTTT. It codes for CAISEQEGKGDTEAFF.

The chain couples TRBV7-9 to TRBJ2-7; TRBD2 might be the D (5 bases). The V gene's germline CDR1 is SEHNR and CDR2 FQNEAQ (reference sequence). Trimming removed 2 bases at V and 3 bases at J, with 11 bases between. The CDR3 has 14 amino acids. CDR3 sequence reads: CASSLRGMGYEQYF. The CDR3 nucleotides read TGTGCCAGCAGCTTAAGAGGGATGGGCTACGAGCAGTACTTC.

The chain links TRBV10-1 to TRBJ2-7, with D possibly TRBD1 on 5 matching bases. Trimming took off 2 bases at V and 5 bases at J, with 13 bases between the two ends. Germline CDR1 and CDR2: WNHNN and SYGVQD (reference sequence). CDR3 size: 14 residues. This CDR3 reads CASSELGVRDEQYF. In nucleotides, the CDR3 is TGCGCCAGCAGTGAGCTAGGGGTCCGCGACGAGCAGTACTTC.

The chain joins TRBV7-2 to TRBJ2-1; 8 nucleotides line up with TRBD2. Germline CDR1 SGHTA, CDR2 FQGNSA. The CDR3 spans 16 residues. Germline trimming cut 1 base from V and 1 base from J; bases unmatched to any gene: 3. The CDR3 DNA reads TGTGCCAGCAGCTTAGTTTCGGGGGGGTCCTACAATGAGCAGTTCTTC. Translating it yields CASSLVSGGSYNEQFF.

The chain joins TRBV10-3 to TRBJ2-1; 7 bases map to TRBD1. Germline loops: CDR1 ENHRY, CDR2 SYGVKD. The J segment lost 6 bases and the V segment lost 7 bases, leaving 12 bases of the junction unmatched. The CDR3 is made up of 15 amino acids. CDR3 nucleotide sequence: TGTGCCATCATCGGGAACCCCGCAGGGGGCAATGAGCAGTTCTTC. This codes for CAIIGNPAGGNEQFF.

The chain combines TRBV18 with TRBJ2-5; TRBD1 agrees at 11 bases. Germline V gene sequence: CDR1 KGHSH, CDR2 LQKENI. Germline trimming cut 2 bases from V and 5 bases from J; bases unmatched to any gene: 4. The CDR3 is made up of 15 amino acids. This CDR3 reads CASSPGQGAQETQYF. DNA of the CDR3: TGTGCCAGCTCACCAGGACAGGGGGCGCAGGAGACCCAGTACTTC.

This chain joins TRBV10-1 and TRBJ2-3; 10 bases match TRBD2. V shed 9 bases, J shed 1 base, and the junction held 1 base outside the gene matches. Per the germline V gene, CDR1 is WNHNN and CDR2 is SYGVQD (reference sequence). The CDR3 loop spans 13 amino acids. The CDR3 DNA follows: TGCGCCAGTGGGACTAGCGGCACAGATACGCAGTATTTT. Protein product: CASGTSGTDTQYF.

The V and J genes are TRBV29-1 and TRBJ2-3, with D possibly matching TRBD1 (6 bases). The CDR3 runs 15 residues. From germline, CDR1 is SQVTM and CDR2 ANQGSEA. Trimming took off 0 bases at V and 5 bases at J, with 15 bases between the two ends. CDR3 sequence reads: CSVEDLGARGDTQYF. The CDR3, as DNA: TGCAGCGTTGAAGATCTGGGGGCGAGGGGAGATACGCAGTATTTT.

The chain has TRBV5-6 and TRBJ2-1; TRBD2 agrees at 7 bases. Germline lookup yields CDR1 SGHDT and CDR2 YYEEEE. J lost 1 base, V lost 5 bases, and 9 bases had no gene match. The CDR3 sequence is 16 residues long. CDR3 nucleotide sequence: TGTGCCAGCAGTCCCTTGAGGGAGGGTTCCTACAATGAGCAGTTCTTC. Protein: CASSPLREGSYNEQFF.

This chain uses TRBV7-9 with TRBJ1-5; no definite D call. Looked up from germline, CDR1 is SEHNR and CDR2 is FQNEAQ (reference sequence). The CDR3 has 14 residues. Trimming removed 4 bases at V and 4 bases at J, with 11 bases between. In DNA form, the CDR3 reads TGTGCCAGCAGCTCGGGAAGATTGAATCAGCCCCAGCATTTT. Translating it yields CASSSGRLNQPQHF.

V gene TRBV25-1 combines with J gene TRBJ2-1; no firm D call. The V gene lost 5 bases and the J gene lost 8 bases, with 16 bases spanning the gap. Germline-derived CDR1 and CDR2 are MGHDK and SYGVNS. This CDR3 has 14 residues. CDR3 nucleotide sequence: TGTGCCAGCAGTAGCTCACACTATCTAGATGAGCAGTTCTTC. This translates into CASSSSHYLDEQFF.

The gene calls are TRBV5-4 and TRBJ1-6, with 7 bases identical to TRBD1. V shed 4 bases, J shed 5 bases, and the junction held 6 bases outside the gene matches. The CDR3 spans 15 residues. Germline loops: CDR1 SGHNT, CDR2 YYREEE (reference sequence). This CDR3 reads CASSAPGQNNSPLHF. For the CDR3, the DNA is TGTGCCAGCAGCGCCCCGGGACAGAATAATTCACCCCTCCACTTT.

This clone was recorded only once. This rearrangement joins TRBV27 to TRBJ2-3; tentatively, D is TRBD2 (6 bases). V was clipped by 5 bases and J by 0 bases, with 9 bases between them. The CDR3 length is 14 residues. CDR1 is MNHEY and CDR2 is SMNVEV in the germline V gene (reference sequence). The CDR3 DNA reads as TGTGCCAGCAGTCCGGGGGACAGCACAGATACGCAGTATTTT. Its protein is CASSPGDSTDTQYF.

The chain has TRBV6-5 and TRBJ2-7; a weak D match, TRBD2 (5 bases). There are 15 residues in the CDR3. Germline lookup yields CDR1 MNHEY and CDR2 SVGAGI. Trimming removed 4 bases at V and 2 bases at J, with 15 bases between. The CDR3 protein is CASSSVEGFTYEQYF. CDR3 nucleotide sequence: TGTGCCAGCAGTTCGGTAGAGGGATTTACCTACGAGCAGTACTTC.

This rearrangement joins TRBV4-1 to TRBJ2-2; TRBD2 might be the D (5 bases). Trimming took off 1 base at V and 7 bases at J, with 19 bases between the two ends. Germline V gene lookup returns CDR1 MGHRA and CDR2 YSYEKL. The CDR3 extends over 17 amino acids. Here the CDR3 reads CASSQGMRARTFGELFF. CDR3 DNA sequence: TGCGCCAGCAGCCAAGGCATGAGGGCTCGAACTTTCGGGGAGCTGTTTTTT.

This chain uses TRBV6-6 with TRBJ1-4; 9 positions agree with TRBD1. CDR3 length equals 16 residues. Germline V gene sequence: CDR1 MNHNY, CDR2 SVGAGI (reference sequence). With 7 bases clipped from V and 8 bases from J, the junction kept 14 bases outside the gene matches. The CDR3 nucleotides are TGTGCCAGCACCAGGCCCCCGGGACAGGGAAGGGAAAAACTGTTTTTT. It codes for CASTRPPGQGREKLFF.

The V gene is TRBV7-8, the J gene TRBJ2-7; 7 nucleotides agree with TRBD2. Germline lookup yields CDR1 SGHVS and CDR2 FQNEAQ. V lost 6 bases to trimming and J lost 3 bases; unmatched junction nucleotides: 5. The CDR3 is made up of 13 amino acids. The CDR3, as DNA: TGTGCCAGCAGTTCTCCGGGGGGCTACGAGCAGTACTTC. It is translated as CASSSPGGYEQYF.

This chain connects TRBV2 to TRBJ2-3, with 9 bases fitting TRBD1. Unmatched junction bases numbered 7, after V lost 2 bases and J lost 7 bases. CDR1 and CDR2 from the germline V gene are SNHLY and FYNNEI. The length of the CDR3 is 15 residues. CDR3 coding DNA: TGTGCCAGCAGTGAATCCGGGACAGGGACGCATACGCAGTATTTT. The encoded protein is CASSESGTGTHTQYF.

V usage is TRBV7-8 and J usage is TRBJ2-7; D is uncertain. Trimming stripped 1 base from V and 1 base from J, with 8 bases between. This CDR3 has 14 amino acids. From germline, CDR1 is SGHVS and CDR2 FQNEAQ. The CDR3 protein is CASSLDTPSYEQYF. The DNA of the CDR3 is TGTGCCAGCAGCTTAGATACTCCTTCCTACGAGCAGTACTTC.